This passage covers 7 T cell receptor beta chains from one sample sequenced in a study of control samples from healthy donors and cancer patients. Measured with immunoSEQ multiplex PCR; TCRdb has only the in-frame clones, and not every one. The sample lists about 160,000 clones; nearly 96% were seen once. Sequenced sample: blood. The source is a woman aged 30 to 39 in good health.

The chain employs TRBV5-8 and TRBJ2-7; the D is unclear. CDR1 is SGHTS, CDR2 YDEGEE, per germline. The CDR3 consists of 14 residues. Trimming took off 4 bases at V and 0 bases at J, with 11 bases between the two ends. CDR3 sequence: CASSPDALSYEQYF. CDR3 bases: TGTGCCAGCAGCCCGGATGCCCTCTCCTACGAGCAGTACTTC. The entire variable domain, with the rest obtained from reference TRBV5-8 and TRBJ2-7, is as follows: EAGVTQSPTHLIKTRGQQATLRCSPISGHTSVYWYQQALGLGLQFLLWYDEGEERNRGNFPPRFSGRQFPNYSSELNVNALELEDSALYLCASSPDALSYEQYFGPGTRLTVT.

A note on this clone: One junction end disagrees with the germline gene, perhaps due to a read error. The CDR3, as DNA: TGTGCTAGCAGCTTAGCCCAGGGACAGATCTACGAGCAGTACTTC. Protein sequence: CASSLAQGQIYEQYF. J is TRBJ2-7 and V is TRBV7-7; 7 nucleotides line up with TRBD1. The CDR3 has 15 residues. Germline V gene data show CDR1 as SSHAT and CDR2 as FNYEAQ (reference sequence).

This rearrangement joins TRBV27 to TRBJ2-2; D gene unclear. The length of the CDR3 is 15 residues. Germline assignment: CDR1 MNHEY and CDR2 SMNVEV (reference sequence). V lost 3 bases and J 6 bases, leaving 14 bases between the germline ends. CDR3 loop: CASSFNPSRPGELFF. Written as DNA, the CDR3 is TGTGCCAGCAGTTTTAATCCTTCGAGGCCCGGGGAGCTGTTTTTT.

CDR3 amino acids: CSGSGQDYEQYF. The CDR3 DNA sequence: TGCAGCGGTTCGGGACAGGACTACGAGCAGTACTTC. The rearrangement links TRBV29-1 to TRBJ2-7; 8 bases map to TRBD1. V gave up 7 bases and J gave up 3 bases; unmatched junction bases: 5. Germline CDR1 and CDR2: SQVTM and ANQGSEA. The length of the CDR3 is 12 residues.

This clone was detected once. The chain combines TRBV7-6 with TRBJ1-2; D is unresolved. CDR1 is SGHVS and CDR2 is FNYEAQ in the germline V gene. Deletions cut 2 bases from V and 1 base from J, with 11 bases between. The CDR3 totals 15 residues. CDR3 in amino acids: CASSLFPGSNYGYTF. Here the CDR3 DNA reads TGTGCCAGCAGCTTATTTCCCGGAAGTAACTATGGCTACACCTTC.

The CDR3 sequence is CASTTYGRGYTF. CDR3 DNA: TGTGCCAGCACAACCTACGGGCGGGGCTACACCTTC. The chain carries TRBV6-5 and TRBJ1-2; no firm D call. The germline gives CDR1 MNHEY, CDR2 SVGAGI. Trimming removed 7 bases at V and 8 bases at J, with 14 bases between. This CDR3 has 12 amino acids.

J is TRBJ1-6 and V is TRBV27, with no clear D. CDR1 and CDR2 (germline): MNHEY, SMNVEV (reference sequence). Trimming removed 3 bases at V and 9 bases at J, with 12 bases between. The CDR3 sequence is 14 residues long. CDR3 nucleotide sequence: TGTGCCAGCAGTTTGGATGGCCAGCCTTCACCCCTCCACTTT. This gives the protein CASSLDGQPSPLHF.